Below, 4 T cell receptor beta chains from the same sample are listed, as sequenced in a study of OX40 agonist ivuxolimab in advanced cancers. Repertoires were generated with immunoSEQ multiplex PCR, while TCRdb's copy carries only in-frame clones and drops some. The sample carries more than 65,000 clones, 94% recorded once. The material was CD4+ or CD8+ T cells sorted from blood, obtained in a trial of the OX40 agonist ivuxolimab. These TCRs come from an adult with an advanced solid tumor such as melanoma, head and neck, liver or kidney cancer.

V gene TRBV4-1 combines with J gene TRBJ2-1; TRBD2 matches at 7 bases. The length of the CDR3 is 15 residues. V was clipped by 4 bases and J by 6 bases; unmatched bases: 9. The germline gives CDR1 MGHRA, CDR2 YSYEKL. DNA for the CDR3: TGCGCCAGCAGCCCGCGGGGGAACGGGGCCAATGAGCAGTTCTTC. It codes for CASSPRGNGANEQFF.

J is TRBJ2-7 and V is TRBV11-2; TRBD2 agrees at 9 bases. This CDR3 region has 14 residues. The germline V gene encodes CDR1 SGHAT and CDR2 FQNNGV. V shed 3 bases and J 2 bases; nucleotides not matched to a gene: 2. CDR3 sequence (DNA): TGTGCCAGCAGCTTGAGCGGGAGGCCCTACGAGCAGTACTTC. It specifies CASSLSGRPYEQYF.

CDR3 bases: TGTGCCAGCAGTTTATTCGGGAGCCCCGGGGAGCTGTTTTTT. As protein: CASSLFGSPGELFF. This chain connects TRBV28 to TRBJ2-2, with D possibly matching TRBD2 (6 bases). The germline CDR1 and CDR2 sequences are MDHEN and SYDVKM. Trimming took off 1 base at V and 6 bases at J, with 9 bases between the two ends. This CDR3 is built from 14 residues.

CDR3 in amino acids: CASSEGAGSSTDTQYF. Written as DNA, the CDR3 is TGTGCCAGCAGTGAAGGGGCAGGGTCTAGCACAGATACGCAGTATTTT. The rearrangement joins TRBV2 to TRBJ2-3; TRBD1 is a possible D gene (5 bases). Germline V lookup: CDR1 SNHLY, CDR2 FYNNEI. The CDR3 is 16 residues long. Trimming took off 1 base at V and 0 bases at J, with 11 bases between the two ends.